One T cell receptor beta chain is described in this entry. The sample comes from a study of T cell clusters in autoimmune cytopenias. Study summary: Healthy control donors averaged around 55 years of age, with a median of approximately 60 years.

TRB was amplified from roughly 250 ng of peripheral blood genomic DNA per sample. TRB rearrangements were amplified by touch-down multiplex PCR with mixed TRB-A/B primers. TCRdb reanalyzed the multiplex PCR reads, giving one entry per CDR3 protein sequence and no DNA. This sample contains fewer than 6,000 distinct CDR3 sequences. The data also belong to a second study, concerning T cell repertoires in aging, cancer and after chemotherapy. That publication notes: Repeat sampling of healthy donors over several months to years showed clear clonal overlap.

The receptor was derived from a human donor in good health. The specimen sequenced was peripheral blood.

The CDR3 loop is CASSLRETQYF. The rearrangement links TRBV18 to TRBJ2-5. This CDR3 contains 11 residues. Germline lookup yields CDR1 KGHSH and CDR2 LQKENI.